This T cell receptor beta chain was captured in a study of cytomegalovirus exposure and HLA in healthy donors. Amplification used 60 Vbeta primers and 13 Jbeta primers. Method: immunoSEQ multiplex PCR; TCRdb's copy keeps in-frame clones and lacks some. The data hold some 160,000 clones, with about 80% observed a single time. Germline values: CDR1 SEHNR, CDR2 FQNEAQ (reference sequence). CDR3 size: 12 residues. Comment on this clone: A read error may account for a junction end that differs from germline.

This TCR was recovered from a man aged 35 to 55 in good health and CMV-seronegative. V is TRBV7-9 and J is TRBJ2-7; perhaps TRBD2 as D (6 bases). The specimen sequenced was PBMCs. In DNA form, the CDR3 reads TGTTCCAGCAGCCCCGGGGGTCGCGAGCAGTACTTC. The encoded protein is CSSSPGGREQYF.